The source of this T cell receptor (beta chain) is a study of T cell changes during pregnancy in multiple sclerosis. This CDR3 comprises 15 residues. Looked up from germline, CDR1 is SGHDT and CDR2 is YYEEEE. Trimming shortened V by 2 bases and J by 1 base, and 12 bases separated the two germline ends. Sequencing used immunoSEQ multiplex PCR; TCRdb keeps in-frame clones, though not all of them. This table holds some 52,000 clones, over 80% found once. This rearrangement joins TRBV5-6 to TRBJ2-5, with D maybe TRBD1 (6 bases). The TCR sequence derives from a female donor with multiple sclerosis, enrolled in a pregnancy study. Sample: CD4+ T cells from peripheral blood mononuclear cells, taken in the third trimester of pregnancy. CDR3 in DNA: TGTGCCAGCAGCTTCTACCGGGACACCCAAGAGACCCAGTACTTC. Residues: CASSFYRDTQETQYF.